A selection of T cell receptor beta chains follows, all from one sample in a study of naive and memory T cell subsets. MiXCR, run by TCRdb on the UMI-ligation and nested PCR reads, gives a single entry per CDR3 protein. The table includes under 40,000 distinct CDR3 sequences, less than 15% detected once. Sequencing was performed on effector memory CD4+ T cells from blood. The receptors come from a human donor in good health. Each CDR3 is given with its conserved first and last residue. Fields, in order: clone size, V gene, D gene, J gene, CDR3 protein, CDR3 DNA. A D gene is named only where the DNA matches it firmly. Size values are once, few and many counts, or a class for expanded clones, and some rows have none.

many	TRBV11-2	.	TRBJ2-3	CASSPRLVADTQYF	TGTGCCAGCAGCCCTCGACTAGTAGCAGATACGCAGTATTTT
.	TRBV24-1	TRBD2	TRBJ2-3	CATSDWREADTQYF	TGTGCCACCAGTGATTGGCGGGAGGCAGATACGCAGTATTTT
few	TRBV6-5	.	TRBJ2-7	CASSSRGLALYEQYF	TGTGCCAGCAGTTCCCGCGGGCTAGCTCTCTACGAGCAGTACTTC
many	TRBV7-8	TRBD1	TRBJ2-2	CASSHRGFTGELFF	TGTGCCAGCAGTCACAGGGGGTTTACCGGGGAGCTGTTTTTT
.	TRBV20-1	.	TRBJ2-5	CSASPSGLQETQYF	TGCAGTGCTAGCCCTTCCGGCCTACAAGAGACCCAGTACTTC
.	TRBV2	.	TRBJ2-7	CASSGPSYEQYF	TGTGCCAGCAGTGGACCCAGCTACGAGCAGTACTTC
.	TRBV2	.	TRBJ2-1	CASSETRTVYNEQFF	TGTGCCAGCAGTGAAACCAGGACTGTCTACAATGAGCAGTTCTTC
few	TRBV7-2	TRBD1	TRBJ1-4	CASSSGPGQGSEKLFF	TGTGCCAGCAGCTCAGGTCCGGGACAGGGGAGTGAAAAACTGTTTTTT
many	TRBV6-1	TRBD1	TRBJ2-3	CASSAGQGIGQDTQYF	TGTGCCAGCAGTGCCGGACAGGGGATTGGTCAAGATACGCAGTATTTT
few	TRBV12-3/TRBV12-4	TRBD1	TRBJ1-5	CASRHDRGSINQPQHF	TGTGCCAGCAGACATGACAGGGGCTCTATCAATCAGCCCCAGCATTTT
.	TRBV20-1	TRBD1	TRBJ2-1	CSAIFGDRGYNEQFF	TGCAGTGCCATTTTTGGGGACAGGGGATACAATGAGCAGTTCTTC
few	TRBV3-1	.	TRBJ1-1	CASSQGQRVNTEAFF	TGTGCCAGCAGCCAGGGTCAGAGGGTGAACACTGAAGCTTTCTTT
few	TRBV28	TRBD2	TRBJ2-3	CASSYSGRATGADTQYF	TGTGCCAGCAGTTATAGCGGGAGGGCCACTGGGGCAGATACGCAGTATTTT
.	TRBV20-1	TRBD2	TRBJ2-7	CSAIRTSGSSYEQYF	TGCAGTGCTATAAGGACTAGCGGGAGCTCCTACGAGCAGTACTTC
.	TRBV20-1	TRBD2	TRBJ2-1	CSARVGKRGSSYNEQFF	TGCAGTGCTAGAGTTGGGAAGCGGGGGAGCTCCTACAATGAGCAGTTCTTC
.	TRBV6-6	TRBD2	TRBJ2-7	CASRPGTSGSISYEQYF	TGTGCCAGCAGACCCGGAACTAGCGGGTCCATCTCCTACGAGCAGTACTTC
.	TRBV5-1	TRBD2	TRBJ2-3	CASSSAGGRTDTQYF	TGCGCCAGCAGCTCAGCGGGAGGGAGGACAGATACGCAGTATTTT
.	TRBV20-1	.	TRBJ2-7	CSARDIRSEQYF	TGCAGTGCTAGAGATATCAGGAGCGAGCAGTACTTC
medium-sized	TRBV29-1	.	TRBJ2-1	CSVAGTTSFNEQFF	TGCAGCGTCGCCGGGACCACCTCTTTCAATGAGCAGTTCTTC
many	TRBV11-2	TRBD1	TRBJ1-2	CASSPGARTGGLRIYGYTF	TGTGCCAGCAGCCCAGGAGCGAGGACAGGGGGCCTTCGTATATATGGCTACACCTTC
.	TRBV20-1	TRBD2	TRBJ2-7	CSALGLAGIYEQYF	TGCAGTGCCCTAGGACTAGCGGGAATCTACGAGCAGTACTTC
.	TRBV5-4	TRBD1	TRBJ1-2	CASSKGQGLNYGYTF	TGTGCCAGCAGCAAAGGACAGGGCCTTAACTATGGCTACACCTTC
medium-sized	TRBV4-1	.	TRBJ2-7	CASSRNIAASTYEQYF	TGCGCCAGCAGCCGAAATATAGCGGCGTCTACCTACGAGCAGTACTTC
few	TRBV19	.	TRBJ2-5	CASTPNRAETQYF	TGTGCCAGTACCCCCAACAGGGCGGAGACCCAGTACTTC
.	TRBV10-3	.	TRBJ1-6	CAISDIPGPGRSPLHF	TGTGCCATCAGTGATATTCCGGGGCCCGGCCGTTCACCCCTCCACTTT
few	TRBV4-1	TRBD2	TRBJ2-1	CASSKKIAGGGNEQFF	TGCGCCAGCAGCAAAAAAATAGCGGGAGGAGGCAATGAGCAGTTCTTC
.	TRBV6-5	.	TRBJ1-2	CASSYGRGHYGYTF	TGTGCCAGCAGTTACGGGAGGGGTCACTATGGCTACACCTTC
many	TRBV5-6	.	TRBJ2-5	CASSFQETQYF	TGTGCCAGCAGCTTTCAAGAGACCCAGTACTTC
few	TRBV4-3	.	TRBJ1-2	CASSQDLEGNYGYTF	TGCGCCAGCAGCCAAGATCTGGAAGGGAACTATGGCTACACCTTC
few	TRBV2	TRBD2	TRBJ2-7	CASRHNPIAGGSYEQYF	TGTGCCAGCAGACACAACCCCATAGCGGGAGGGTCTTACGAGCAGTACTTC
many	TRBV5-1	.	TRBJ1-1	CASKQGTEAFF	TGCGCCAGCAAGCAGGGCACTGAAGCTTTCTTT
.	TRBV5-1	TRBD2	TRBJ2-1	CASSLGASGTYNEQFF	TGCGCCAGCAGCTTGGGGGCTAGCGGGACGTACAATGAGCAGTTCTTC
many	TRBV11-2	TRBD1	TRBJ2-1	CASSQDRDDEQFF	TGTGCCAGCAGCCAAGACAGGGACGATGAGCAGTTCTTC
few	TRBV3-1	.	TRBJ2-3	CASSQFGGGDFTDTQYF	TGTGCCAGCAGCCAATTTGGAGGGGGCGATTTCACAGATACGCAGTATTTT
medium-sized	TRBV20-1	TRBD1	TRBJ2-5	CSALGQVQETQYF	TGCAGTGCTTTGGGACAGGTGCAAGAGACCCAGTACTTC
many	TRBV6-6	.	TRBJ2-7	CASSVPGLSYEQYF	TGTGCCAGCAGCGTGCCGGGTCTTAGCTACGAGCAGTACTTC
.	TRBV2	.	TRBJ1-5	CASSRSAGDQPQHF	TGTGCCAGCAGTCGGTCGGCTGGGGATCAGCCCCAGCATTTT
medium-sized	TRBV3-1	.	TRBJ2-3	CASSPTGTSTDTQYF	TGTGCCAGCAGCCCCACCGGGACTAGCACAGATACGCAGTATTTT
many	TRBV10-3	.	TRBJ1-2	CAISESRGQLYGYTF	TGTGCCATCAGTGAGTCGAGGGGCCAGCTCTATGGCTACACCTTC
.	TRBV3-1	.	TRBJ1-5	CASSQDLSNQPQHF	TGTGCCAGCAGCCAAGATTTAAGCAATCAGCCCCAGCATTTT
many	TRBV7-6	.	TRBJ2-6	CASSLEGGSGANVLTF	TGTGCCAGCAGCTTAGAAGGGGGTTCTGGGGCCAACGTCCTGACTTTC
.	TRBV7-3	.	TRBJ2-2	CASSLGLATGELFF	TGTGCCAGCAGCTTGGGACTGGCTACCGGGGAGCTGTTTTTT
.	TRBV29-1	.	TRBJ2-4	CSAGRNAENIQYF	TGCAGCGCGGGAAGGAACGCCGAAAACATTCAGTACTTC
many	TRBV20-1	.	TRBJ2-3	CSARVGPITDTQYF	TGCAGTGCTAGAGTCGGCCCAATCACAGATACGCAGTATTTT
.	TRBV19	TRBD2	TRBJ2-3	CASSMFTSGGSTDTQYF	TGTGCCAGTAGTATGTTTACTAGCGGAGGAAGCACAGATACGCAGTATTTT
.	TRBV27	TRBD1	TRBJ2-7	CASSLGFGTANAYEQYF	TGTGCCAGCAGTTTAGGGTTCGGGACAGCCAACGCCTACGAGCAGTACTTC
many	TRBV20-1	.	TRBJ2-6	CSARTRGAGANVLTF	TGCAGTGCTAGAACTCGGGGAGCCGGGGCCAACGTCCTGACTTTC
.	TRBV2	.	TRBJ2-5	CASSQTPVWAQYF	TGTGCCAGCAGCCAGACGCCGGTCTGGGCCCAGTACTTC
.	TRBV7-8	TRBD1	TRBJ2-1	CASSPGTGGINEQFF	TGTGCCAGCAGTCCCGGGACAGGGGGCATCAATGAGCAGTTCTTC
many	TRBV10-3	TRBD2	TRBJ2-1	CAISGASGARGEQFF	TGTGCCATCAGTGGGGCTAGCGGGGCAAGAGGTGAGCAGTTCTTC
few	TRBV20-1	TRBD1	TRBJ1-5	CSARGRDRTLWSNQPQHF	TGCAGTGCTAGAGGTCGGGACAGGACCCTTTGGAGCAATCAGCCCCAGCATTTT
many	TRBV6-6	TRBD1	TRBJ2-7	CASSADRETEQYF	TGTGCCAGCAGTGCCGACAGGGAGACCGAGCAGTACTTC
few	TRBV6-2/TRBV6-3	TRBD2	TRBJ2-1	CATRSGGSYNEQFF	TGTGCCACAAGGTCGGGGGGTTCCTACAATGAGCAGTTCTTC
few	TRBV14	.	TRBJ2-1	CASSQDLGVGNEQFF	TGTGCCAGCAGCCAAGATCTGGGCGTAGGTAATGAGCAGTTCTTC
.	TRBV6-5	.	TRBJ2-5	CASRNLEKETQYF	TGTGCCAGCAGGAATCTAGAGAAAGAGACCCAGTACTTC
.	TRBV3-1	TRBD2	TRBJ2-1	CASSQPTTSGYNEQFF	TGTGCCAGCAGCCAACCAACGACTAGCGGCTACAATGAGCAGTTCTTC
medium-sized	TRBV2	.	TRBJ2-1	CASSEGWVSYNEQFF	TGTGCCAGCAGTGAGGGGTGGGTCTCCTACAATGAGCAGTTCTTC
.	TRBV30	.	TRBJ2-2	CAWKRGTGPTGELFF	TGTGCCTGGAAGAGAGGAACAGGCCCCACCGGGGAGCTGTTTTTT
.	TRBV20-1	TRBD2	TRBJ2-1	CSAIGASGRSNEQFF	TGCAGTGCTATCGGGGCTAGCGGGAGATCCAATGAGCAGTTCTTC
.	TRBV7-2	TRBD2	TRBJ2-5	CASSPGTSGSRTQYF	TGTGCCAGCAGCCCCGGGACTAGCGGGAGCAGGACCCAGTACTTC